One and the same sample provided the 5 T cell receptor beta chains below, sequenced in a study of cytomegalovirus exposure and HLA in healthy donors. The PCR used 60 Vbeta and 13 Jbeta primers. Libraries were prepared by immunoSEQ multiplex PCR; TCRdb keeps only in-frame clonotypes and omits some of them. The sample contains 150,000 to 200,000 clones, over 70% of which appear only once. The sequenced material came from PBMCs. These receptors were collected from a woman aged 50 to 60 in good health and CMV-seronegative.

The chain recombines TRBV5-1 with TRBJ2-3; 9 bases agree with TRBD1. With V trimmed by 3 bases and J by 2 bases, 1 base remained unmatched. This CDR3 spans 14 amino acids. CDR1 and CDR2 (germline): SGHRS, YFSETQ. CDR3 sequence (DNA): TGCGCCAGCAGCTGGACAGGGGACACAGATACGCAGTATTTT. It codes for CASSWTGDTDTQYF.

CDR3 DNA: TGTGCCAGCAGTTTCCCCCGGGACAGGGGTAATGAGCAGTTCTTC. This translates into CASSFPRDRGNEQFF. The V call is TRBV28, the J call TRBJ2-1, with TRBD1 matching over 10 bases. The CDR3 runs 15 residues. The V gene's germline CDR1 is MDHEN and CDR2 SYDVKM. With 3 bases clipped from V and 7 bases from J, the junction kept 6 bases outside the gene matches.

This clone came up a few times. The chain employs TRBV19 and TRBJ2-5; 7 bases line up with TRBD2. V dropped 3 bases and J dropped 4; count of bases not matched to a gene: 2. Germline assignment: CDR1 LNHDA and CDR2 SQIVND (reference sequence). The CDR3 consists of 13 residues. Written as DNA, the CDR3 is TGTGCCAGTAGTATCGGCGGGGGAGAGACCCAGTACTTC. Translated, it gives CASSIGGGETQYF.

The chain links TRBV27 to TRBJ1-2; perhaps TRBD1 as D (5 bases). The CDR3 sequence is 15 residues long. CDR1 MNHEY and CDR2 SMNVEV come from the germline V gene (reference sequence). Trimming shortened V by 4 bases and J by 2 bases, and 14 bases separated the two germline ends. In DNA, the CDR3 is TGTGCCAGCAGTTGGGATGGGGCCCTCAACTATGGCTACACCTTC. As protein: CASSWDGALNYGYTF.

The chain carries TRBV14 and TRBJ2-2, with 10 bases lining up with TRBD1. Trimming removed 3 bases from V and 5 bases from J; junction bases left unmatched: 6. The CDR3 runs 16 residues. Germline V lookup: CDR1 SGHDN, CDR2 FVKESK. The CDR3 DNA follows: TGTGCCAGCAGCCATCGACAGGGGGCGCTTACCGGGGAGCTGTTTTTT. Protein product: CASSHRQGALTGELFF.